This T cell receptor beta chain emerged from a study of CD8+ T cells in alopecia areata. Germline V CDR1 and CDR2: GTSNPN, SVGIG (reference sequence). CDR3 length equals 14 residues. Between the trimmed V and J ends, which lost 5 bases and 8 bases, there was a span of 16 bases. RNA extraction and reverse transcription yielded cDNA as sequencing template. Method: immunoSEQ multiplex PCR; TCRdb's copy keeps in-frame clones and lacks some. Of 130,000 or so clones in the sample, about 50% were seen once. Isolation of CD4+ and CD8+ T cells from PBMCs was achieved by sorting. The sample comprised NKG2D-low CD8+ T cells sorted from blood. The receptor was isolated from a human donor with alopecia areata. The chain couples TRBV30 to TRBJ1-6, with a tentative D call TRBD1 (5 bases). The CDR3 region is CAWGHFPEDSPLHF. CDR3 nucleotide sequence: TGTGCCTGGGGACACTTCCCCGAGGATTCACCCCTCCACTTT.